Listed below are T cell receptor beta chains from one sample, sequenced in a study of Ad26.COV2.S vaccination and SARS-CoV-2 variants. TCRdb keeps only in-frame clones here, not all; method: immunoSEQ multiplex PCR. The sample lists approximately 500,000 clones, roughly 87% occurring once. The specimen was peripheral blood, collected in a trial of Ad26.COV2.S vaccine versus placebo. These TCRs come from a person aged 18-65 years who received the Ad26.COV2.S COVID-19 vaccine or a placebo. The CDR3 runs from the conserved cysteine through the conserved F or W. The order of the fields is J gene, V gene, clone size, D gene, CDR3 protein, CDR3 DNA. A D gene is named only where the DNA matches it firmly. Clone sizes are given selectively: once, few, many, or a class where the clone is expanded.

TRBJ2-1 | TRBV6-5 | - | - | CASGQGSYNEQFF | TGTGCCAGCGGGCAGGGCTCCTACAATGAGCAGTTCTTC
TRBJ1-5 | TRBV2 | - | TRBD1 | CASRVQGTRNQPQHF | TGTGCCAGCAGGGTACAGGGGACCCGCAATCAGCCCCAGCATTTT
TRBJ2-6 | TRBV5-8 | - | TRBD1 | CASSKTGGSGANVLTF | TGTGCCAGCAGCAAAACAGGGGGCTCTGGGGCCAACGTCCTGACTTTC
TRBJ2-3 | TRBV4-3 | - | - | CASSQDRSGYTDTQYF | TGCGCCAGCAGCCAAGATAGAAGCGGCTACACAGATACGCAGTATTTT
TRBJ2-7 | TRBV19 | few | - | CATTPGHSTGSYEQYF | TGTGCCACTACCCCGGGACACAGTACTGGATCCTACGAGCAGTACTTC
TRBJ2-5 | TRBV2 | - | - | CASRREETQYF | TGTGCCAGCAGGCGCGAAGAGACCCAGTACTTC
TRBJ2-5 | TRBV29-1 | - | TRBD2 | CSVPVGLAGWETQYF | TGCAGCGTCCCAGTTGGGCTAGCGGGATGGGAGACCCAGTACTTC
TRBJ1-2 | TRBV20-1 | once | TRBD1 | CSASFRQGGIGYTF | TGCAGTGCTAGTTTCAGGCAGGGGGGAATTGGCTACACCTTC
TRBJ2-2 | TRBV11-2 | - | TRBD2 | CASSRTSGRAPGELFF | TGTGCCAGCAGCCGAACTAGCGGGAGGGCCCCCGGGGAGCTGTTTTTT
TRBJ2-3 | TRBV3-1/TRBV3-2 | - | - | CASTLSGTSTDTQYF | TGTGCCAGCACCCTAAGTGGGACTAGCACAGATACGCAGTATTTT
TRBJ1-2 | TRBV6-1 | - | - | CASSESGIYGYTF | TGTGCCAGCAGTGAATCAGGGATCTATGGCTACACCTTC
TRBJ1-5 | TRBV28 | - | - | CASSSRALGNQPQHF | TGTGCCAGCAGTTCAAGGGCGTTGGGCAATCAGCCCCAGCATTTT
TRBJ1-2 | TRBV28 | - | - | CASSLNGGLGYGYTF | TGTGCCAGCAGCTTAAATGGGGGGCTCGGCTATGGCTACACCTTC
TRBJ2-1 | TRBV25-1 | once | TRBD1 | CASSESGTGSYNEQFF | TGTGCCAGCAGTGAGTCCGGGACAGGGTCCTACAATGAGCAGTTCTTC
TRBJ2-2 | TRBV15 | - | - | CATSNRGRANTGELFF | TGTGCCACCAGCAACAGGGGGAGGGCGAACACCGGGGAGCTGTTTTTT
TRBJ2-1 | TRBV5-4 | - | TRBD2 | CASSLGLAGKEWYNEQFF | TGTGCCAGCAGCTTGGGTCTAGCGGGGAAGGAATGGTACAATGAGCAGTTCTTC
TRBJ1-2 | TRBV20-1 | - | - | CSAGDYSGAGYTF | TGCAGTGCTGGTGATTATTCCGGGGCTGGCTACACCTTC
TRBJ1-1 | TRBV30 | - | - | CAAQLERNTEAFF | TGTGCCGCCCAGTTAGAAAGGAACACTGAAGCTTTCTTT
TRBJ1-1 | TRBV19 | - | - | CASSMNAKTTEAFF | TGTGCCAGTAGTATGAACGCGAAGACCACTGAAGCTTTCTTT
TRBJ1-5 | TRBV2 | few | TRBD1 | CASSPGQGSNQPQHF | TGTGCCAGCAGCCCTGGACAGGGAAGCAATCAGCCCCAGCATTTT
TRBJ2-3 | TRBV30 | - | TRBD2 | CAWSPAMAGVSDTQYF | TGTGCCTGGAGCCCAGCAATGGCGGGAGTGTCAGATACGCAGTATTTT
TRBJ2-7 | TRBV7-2 | - | TRBD2 | CASSLTSGRAHEQYF | TGTGCCAGCAGCTTGACTAGCGGGAGGGCCCACGAGCAGTACTTC
TRBJ1-2 | TRBV6-5 | - | TRBD1 | CASRSGQGFGYTF | TGTGCCAGCAGATCCGGACAGGGTTTTGGCTACACCTTC
TRBJ2-2 | TRBV30 | - | - | CAWSRRPTNTGELFF | TGTGCCTGGAGTCGTCGACCGACGAACACCGGGGAGCTGTTTTTT
TRBJ2-7 | TRBV28 | - | - | CASNQQGTPYEQYF | TGTGCCAGCAATCAACAGGGAACCCCCTACGAGCAGTACTTC
TRBJ2-1 | TRBV7-2 | - | - | CASSLLGGGPTDEQFF | TGTGCCAGCAGCTTGTTGGGTGGGGGCCCGACCGATGAGCAGTTCTTC
TRBJ2-1 | TRBV7-9 | - | TRBD2 | CASSLAGGRLSNEQFF | TGTGCCAGCAGCTTAGCGGGCGGGAGGCTTTCCAATGAGCAGTTCTTC
TRBJ1-5 | TRBV7-2 | - | - | CASSQAPQPSNQPQHF | TGTGCCAGCAGCCAAGCTCCCCAACCTAGCAATCAGCCCCAGCATTTT
TRBJ2-1 | TRBV7-2 | - | TRBD2 | CASSLDAGEVSYNEQFF | TGTGCCAGCAGCTTAGACGCGGGAGAGGTCTCCTACAATGAGCAGTTCTTC
TRBJ2-2 | TRBV2 | - | TRBD2 | CASSGLAGTGELFF | TGTGCCAGCAGCGGACTAGCCGGCACCGGGGAGCTGTTTTTT
TRBJ2-2 | TRBV9 | - | - | CASSLRRGTGELFF | TGTGCCAGCAGCTTGCGGCGGGGCACCGGGGAGCTGTTTTTT